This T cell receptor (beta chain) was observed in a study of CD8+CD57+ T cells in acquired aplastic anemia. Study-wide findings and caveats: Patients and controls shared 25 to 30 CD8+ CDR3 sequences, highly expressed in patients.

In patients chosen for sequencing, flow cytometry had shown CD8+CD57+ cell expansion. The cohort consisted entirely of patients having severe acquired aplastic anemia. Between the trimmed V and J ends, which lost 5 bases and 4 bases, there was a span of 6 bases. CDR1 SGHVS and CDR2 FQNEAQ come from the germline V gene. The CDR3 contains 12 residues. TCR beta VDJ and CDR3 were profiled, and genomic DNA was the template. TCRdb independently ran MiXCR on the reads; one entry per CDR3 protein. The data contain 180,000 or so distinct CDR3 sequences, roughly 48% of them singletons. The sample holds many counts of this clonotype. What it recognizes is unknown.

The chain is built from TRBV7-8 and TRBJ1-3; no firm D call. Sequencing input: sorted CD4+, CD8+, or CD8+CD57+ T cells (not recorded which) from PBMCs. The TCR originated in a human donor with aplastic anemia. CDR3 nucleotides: TGTGCCAGCAGCAACCCAGGAAACACCATATATTTT. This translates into CASSNPGNTIYF. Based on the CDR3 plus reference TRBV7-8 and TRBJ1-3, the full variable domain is GAGVSQSPRYKVAKRGQDVALRCDPISGHVSLFWYQQALGQGPEFLTYFQNEAQLDKSGLPSDRFFAERPEGSVSTLKIQRTQQEDSAVYLCASSNPGNTIYFGEGSWLTVV.